A single sample is the source of the 14 T cell receptor beta chains below, sequenced in a study of T cells in Graves' hyperthyroidism and ophthalmopathy. The source material, RNA transcripts, was used to amplify TCR beta CDR3 regions. HTBI primers were used for first-round RT-PCR of the TCR CDR3. TCRdb reanalysed the multiplex PCR reads using MiXCR and keeps one entry per CDR3 protein. The profile covers more than 500,000 distinct CDR3 sequences, with roughly 16% appearing a single time and 3% to 4.5% taken by the ten largest. Sequencing was carried out using blood. These receptor sequences come from a woman in her 30s with Graves' hyperthyroidism.

This clonotype turned up a few times. The chain uses TRBV14 and TRBJ2-1; D is perhaps TRBD1 or TRBD2 (6 bases each). The CDR3 runs 13 residues. The V and J ends lost 3 bases and 7 bases respectively, with 10 bases between them. Germline V gene data show CDR1 as SGHDN and CDR2 as FVKESK. CDR3 region: CASSHQGRNEQFF. In DNA, the CDR3 is TGTGCCAGCAGCCATCAGGGGAGGAATGAGCAGTTCTTC.

This clonotype showed up many times. The CDR3 coding sequence is TGCGCCAGCAGTACCACAGGGCAAAAAGAGACCCAGTACTTC. This sequence encodes CASSTTGQKETQYF. J is TRBJ2-5 and V is TRBV10-2, with TRBD1 as a possible D gene (6 bases). Germline assignment: CDR1 WSHSY and CDR2 SAAADI. V lost 5 bases and J lost 3, with 13 bases in between. This CDR3 comprises 14 residues.

This clonotype was found many times. The rearrangement uses TRBV2 and TRBJ2-7; TRBD2 aligns across 13 bases. With 8 bases clipped from V and 7 bases from J, the junction kept 14 bases outside the gene matches. The CDR3 extends over 16 amino acids. The germline V gene has CDR1 SNHLY and CDR2 FYNNEI. In DNA, the CDR3 is TGTGCCAGCTCTGACCCCGGCGGGACTAGCGGGATTGAGCAGTACTTC. The encoded protein is CASSDPGGTSGIEQYF.

The genes are TRBV5-6 and TRBJ1-1; 9 positions agree with TRBD1. This CDR3 comprises 16 residues. The V segment lost 4 bases and the J segment 1 base; nucleotides outside the gene matches: 8. The V gene's germline CDR1 is SGHDT and CDR2 YYEEEE. The CDR3 sequence is CASSPGTGYGNTEAFF. CDR3 sequence (DNA): TGTGCCAGCAGCCCCGGGACAGGGTATGGGAACACTGAAGCTTTCTTT.

This clonotype was seen many times. The gene calls are TRBV6-5 and TRBJ2-5; a possible D gene is TRBD1 (5 bases). Germline V gene lookup returns CDR1 MNHEY and CDR2 SVGAGI. There are 15 residues in the CDR3. The ends were cut back, 2 bases at V and 5 bases at J, with 15 bases in the middle. The CDR3 spells CASSYRQGYRETQYF. CDR3 nucleotide sequence: TGTGCCAGCAGTTACCGGCAGGGCTATAGGGAGACCCAGTACTTC.

This chain uses TRBV28 with TRBJ2-7; 8 bases are a match to TRBD2. The CDR3 is made up of 16 amino acids. Germline V gene sequence: CDR1 MDHEN, CDR2 SYDVKM. V was clipped by 6 bases and J by 4 bases; unmatched bases: 14. The CDR3 DNA sequence: TGTGCCAGCAGCTTCACTAACGGGAGGGCCACTTACGAGCAGTACTTC. This translates into CASSFTNGRATYEQYF. Looking up the rest from reference TRBV28 and TRBJ2-7 gives the full variable domain: DVKVTQSSRYLVKRTGEKVFLECVQDMDHENMFWYRQDPGLGLRLIYFSYDVKMKEKGDIPEGYSVSREKKERFSLILESASTNQTSMYLCASSFTNGRATYEQYFGPGTRLTVT.

This clonotype was counted many times. This chain joins TRBV12-3 or TRBV12-4 and TRBJ2-1; D unresolved. Trimming left V 3 bases short and J 6 bases short, with 9 bases between. This CDR3 has 13 residues. CDR3 protein: CASSFARPNEQFF. The CDR3 nucleotides are TGTGCCAGCAGTTTCGCCCGACCCAATGAGCAGTTCTTC.

This clonotype has more than one count but fewer than ten. The chain links TRBV11-3 to TRBJ2-7; D is unresolved. Germline V CDR1 and CDR2: SGHNT, YENEEA. The CDR3 runs 15 residues. V gave up 0 bases and J gave up 3 bases, with 12 bases separating them. The CDR3 sequence is CASSLDPAHIYEQYF. CDR3 nucleotide sequence: TGTGCCAGCAGCTTAGATCCGGCTCATATCTACGAGCAGTACTTC.

The chain couples TRBV7-9 to TRBJ1-1; D might be TRBD1 (5 bases). Trimming took off 3 bases at V and 3 bases at J, with 11 bases between the two ends. The CDR3 spans 14 residues. CDR1 and CDR2 from the germline V gene are SEHNR and FQNEAQ (reference sequence). The CDR3 coding sequence is TGTGCCAGCAGCTTCCCCCCGGGACACACTGAAGCTTTCTTT. Protein product: CASSFPPGHTEAFF.

The sample holds many counts of this clonotype. V is TRBV12-3 or TRBV12-4 and J is TRBJ2-7; D ambiguous. V was cut by 1 base and J by 0 bases, with 4 bases left in between. This CDR3 is 13 amino acids long. In DNA, the CDR3 is TGTGCCAGCAGTTTAGAGAACTCCTACGAGCAGTACTTC. This sequence encodes CASSLENSYEQYF.

The gene calls are TRBV20-1 and TRBJ2-5, with 8 bases identical to TRBD1. The germline V gene encodes CDR1 DFQATT and CDR2 SNEGSKA (reference sequence). CDR3 size: 13 residues. V lost 5 bases, J lost 12 bases, and 14 bases stayed unmatched. CDR3 sequence reads: CSAVFPGQGNEYF. In DNA, the CDR3 is TGCAGTGCTGTGTTTCCTGGACAGGGAAATGAGTACTTC.

At least ten counts were recorded for this clonotype. The rearrangement links TRBV20-1 to TRBJ2-7, with 7 bases that match TRBD1. With 5 bases clipped from V and 3 bases from J, the junction kept 4 bases outside the gene matches. This CDR3 has 12 amino acids. Germline values: CDR1 DFQATT, CDR2 SNEGSKA (reference sequence). DNA for the CDR3: TGCAGTGCTGCTCGGGACAGCTACGAGCAGTACTTC. It specifies CSAARDSYEQYF.

This clonotype was observed many times. The J gene is TRBJ2-7, the V gene TRBV20-1; tentatively, D is TRBD2 (5 bases). The germline V gene has CDR1 DFQATT and CDR2 SNEGSKA (reference sequence). V lost 3 bases and J 0 bases, leaving 12 bases between the germline ends. This CDR3 comprises 14 residues. The CDR3, as DNA: TGCAGTGCTAGGGTCGGCGGGCCCTCCTACGAGCAGTACTTC. As protein: CSARVGGPSYEQYF.

There are a few counts of this clonotype. As the CDR3 is not closed by the conserved phenylalanine or tryptophan, this likely results from a read error. V usage is TRBV7-6 and J usage is TRBJ2-7, with 7 bases lining up with TRBD1. The CDR3 consists of 12 residues. Germline V CDR1 and CDR2: SGHVS, FNYEAQ. J lost 6 bases, V lost 1 base, and 0 bases had no gene match. The CDR3 nucleotides are TGTGCCAGCAGCTTAGAGGGGGCCGAGCAGTACCTC. This gives the protein CASSLEGAEQYL.